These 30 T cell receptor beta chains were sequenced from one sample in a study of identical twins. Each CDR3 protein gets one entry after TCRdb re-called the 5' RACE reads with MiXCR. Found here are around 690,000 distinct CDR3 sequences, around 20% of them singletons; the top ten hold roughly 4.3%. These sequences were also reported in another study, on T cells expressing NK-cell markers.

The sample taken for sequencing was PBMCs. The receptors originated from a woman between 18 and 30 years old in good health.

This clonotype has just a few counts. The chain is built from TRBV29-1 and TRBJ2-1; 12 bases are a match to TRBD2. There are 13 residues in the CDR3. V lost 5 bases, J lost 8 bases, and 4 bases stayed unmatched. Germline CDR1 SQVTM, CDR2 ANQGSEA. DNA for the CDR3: TGCAGCGTTCTAGCGGGAGGGCGCGATGAGCAGTTCTTC. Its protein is CSVLAGGRDEQFF.

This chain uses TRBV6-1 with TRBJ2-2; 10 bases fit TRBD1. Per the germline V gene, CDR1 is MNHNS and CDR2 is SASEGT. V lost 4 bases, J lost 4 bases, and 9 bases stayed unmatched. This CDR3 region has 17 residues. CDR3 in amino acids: CASSGDRGRRATGELFF. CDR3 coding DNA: TGTGCCAGCAGTGGCGACAGGGGGCGCCGGGCCACCGGGGAGCTGTTTTTT.

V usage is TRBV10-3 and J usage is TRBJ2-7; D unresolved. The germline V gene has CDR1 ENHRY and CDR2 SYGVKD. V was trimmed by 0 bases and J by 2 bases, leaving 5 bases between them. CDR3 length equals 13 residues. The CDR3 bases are TGTGCCATCAGTGAGTCAGGGACCTACGAGCAGTACTTC. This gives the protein CAISESGTYEQYF.

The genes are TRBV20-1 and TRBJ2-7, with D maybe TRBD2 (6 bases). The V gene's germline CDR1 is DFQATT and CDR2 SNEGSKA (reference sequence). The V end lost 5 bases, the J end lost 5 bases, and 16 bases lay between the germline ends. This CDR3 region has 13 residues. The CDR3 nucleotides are TGCAGTGCTGCCCCGGGGGTACGAAACGAGCAGTACTTC. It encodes CSAAPGVRNEQYF.

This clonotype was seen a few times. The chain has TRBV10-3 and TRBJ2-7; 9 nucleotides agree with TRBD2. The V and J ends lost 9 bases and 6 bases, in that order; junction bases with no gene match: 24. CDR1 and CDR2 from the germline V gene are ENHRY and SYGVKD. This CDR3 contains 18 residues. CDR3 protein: CAISSTGAGGPTALEQYF. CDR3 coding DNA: TGTGCCATTTCTAGCACAGGGGCGGGAGGGCCAACGGCCCTCGAGCAGTACTTC.

The CDR3 coding sequence is TGCAGTGCTAGACCCTCTACTAGCGGCCCTTACAATGAGCAGTTCTTC. Encoded protein: CSARPSTSGPYNEQFF. This chain uses TRBV20-1 with TRBJ2-1; 8 bases map to TRBD2. J lost 4 bases, V lost 2 bases, and 10 bases had no gene match. Germline-derived CDR1 and CDR2 are DFQATT and SNEGSKA (reference sequence). The CDR3 consists of 16 residues.

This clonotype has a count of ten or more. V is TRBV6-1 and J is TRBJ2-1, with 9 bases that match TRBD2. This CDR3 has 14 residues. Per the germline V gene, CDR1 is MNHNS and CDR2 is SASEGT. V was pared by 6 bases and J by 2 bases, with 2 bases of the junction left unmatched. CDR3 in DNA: TGTGCCAGCAGAAAGCGGGGGGCCTACAATGAGCAGTTCTTC. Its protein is CASRKRGAYNEQFF.

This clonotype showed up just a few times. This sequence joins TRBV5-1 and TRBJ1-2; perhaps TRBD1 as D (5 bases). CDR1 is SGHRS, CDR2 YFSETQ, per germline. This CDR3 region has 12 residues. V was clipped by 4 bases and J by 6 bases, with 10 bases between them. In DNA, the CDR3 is TGCGCCAGCAGCGCCGGGACGGATGGCTACACCTTC. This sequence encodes CASSAGTDGYTF.

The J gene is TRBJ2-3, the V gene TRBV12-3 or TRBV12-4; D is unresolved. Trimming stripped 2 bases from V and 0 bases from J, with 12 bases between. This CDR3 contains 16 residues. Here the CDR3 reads CASSLRAASSTDTQYF. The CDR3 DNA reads TGTGCCAGCAGTTTACGGGCAGCCTCTAGCACAGATACGCAGTATTTT.

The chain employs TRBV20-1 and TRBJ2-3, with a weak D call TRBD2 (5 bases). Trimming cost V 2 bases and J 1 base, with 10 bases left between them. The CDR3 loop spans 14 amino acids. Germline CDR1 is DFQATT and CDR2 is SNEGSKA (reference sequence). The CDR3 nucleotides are TGCAGTGCTAGACGAGGGTGGGGCACAGATACGCAGTATTTT. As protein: CSARRGWGTDTQYF.

The CDR3 spells CASSVTSGGSFSSYNEQFF. CDR3 in DNA: TGTGCCAGCAGCGTCACTAGCGGGGGAAGCTTTAGCTCCTACAATGAGCAGTTCTTC. The rearrangement uses TRBV9 and TRBJ2-1; 11 nucleotides agree with TRBD2. The CDR3 sequence is 19 residues long. Per germline, CDR1 SGDLS and CDR2 YYNGEE. V lost 2 bases and J lost 0; bases outside the gene matches: 10.

The CDR3 protein is CAGGQGFNYGYTF. In DNA, the CDR3 is TGTGCCGGCGGGCAGGGCTTTAACTATGGCTACACCTTC. The V gene is TRBV12-3 or TRBV12-4, the J gene TRBJ1-2; D is possibly TRBD1 (5 bases). The V and J ends lost 11 bases and 1 base respectively, with 14 bases between them. This CDR3 comprises 13 residues.

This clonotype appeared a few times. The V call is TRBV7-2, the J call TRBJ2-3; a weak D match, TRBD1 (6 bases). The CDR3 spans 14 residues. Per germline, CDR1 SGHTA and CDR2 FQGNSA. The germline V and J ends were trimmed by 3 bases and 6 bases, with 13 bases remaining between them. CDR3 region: CASSFSQGHDTQYF. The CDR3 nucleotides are TGTGCCAGCAGCTTTTCCCAGGGGCACGATACGCAGTATTTT. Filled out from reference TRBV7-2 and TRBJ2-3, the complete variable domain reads GAGVSQSPSNKVTEKGKDVELRCDPISGHTALYWYRQSLGQGLEFLIYFQGNSAPDKSGLPSDRFSAERTGGSVSTLTIQRTQQEDSAVYLCASSFSQGHDTQYFGPGTRLTVL.

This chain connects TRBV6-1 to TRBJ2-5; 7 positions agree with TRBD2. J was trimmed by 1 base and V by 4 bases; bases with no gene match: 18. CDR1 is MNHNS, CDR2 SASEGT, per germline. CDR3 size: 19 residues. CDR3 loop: CASSVTGASGPRSQETQYF. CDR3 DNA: TGTGCCAGCAGTGTTACTGGGGCTAGCGGCCCTCGGAGCCAAGAGACCCAGTACTTC.

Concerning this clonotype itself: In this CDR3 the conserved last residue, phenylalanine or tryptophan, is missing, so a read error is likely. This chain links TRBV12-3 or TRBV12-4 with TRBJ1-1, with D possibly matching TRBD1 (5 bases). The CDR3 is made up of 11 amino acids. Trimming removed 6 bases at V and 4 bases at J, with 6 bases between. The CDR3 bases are TGTGCCAGCAGAACAGGCACTGAAGCTTTCCTT. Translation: CASRTGTEAFL.

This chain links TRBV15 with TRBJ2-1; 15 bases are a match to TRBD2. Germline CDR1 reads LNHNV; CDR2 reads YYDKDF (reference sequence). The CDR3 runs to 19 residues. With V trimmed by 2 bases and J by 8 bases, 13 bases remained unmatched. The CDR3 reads CATSRRLGGLAGGGDEQFF. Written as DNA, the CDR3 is TGTGCCACCAGCAGACGATTAGGGGGACTAGCGGGAGGTGGGGATGAGCAGTTCTTC.

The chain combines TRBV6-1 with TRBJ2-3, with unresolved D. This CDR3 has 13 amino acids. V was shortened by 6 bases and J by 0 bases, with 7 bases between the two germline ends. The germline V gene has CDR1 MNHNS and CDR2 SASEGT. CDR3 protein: CASSKTSTDTQYF. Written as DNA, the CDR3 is TGTGCCAGCAGCAAGACTAGCACAGATACGCAGTATTTT.

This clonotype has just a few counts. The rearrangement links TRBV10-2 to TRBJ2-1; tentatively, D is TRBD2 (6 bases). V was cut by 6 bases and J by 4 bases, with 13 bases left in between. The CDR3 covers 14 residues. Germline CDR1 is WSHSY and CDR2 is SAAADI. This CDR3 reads CASRPAGPYNEQFF. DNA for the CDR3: TGCGCCAGCAGGCCAGCGGGCCCATACAATGAGCAGTTCTTC.

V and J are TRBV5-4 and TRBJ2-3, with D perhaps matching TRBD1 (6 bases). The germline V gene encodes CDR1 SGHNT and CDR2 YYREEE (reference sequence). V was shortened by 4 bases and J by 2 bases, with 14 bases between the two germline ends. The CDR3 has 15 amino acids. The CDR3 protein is CASSQDSSSTDTQYF. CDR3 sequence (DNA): TGTGCCAGCAGCCAGGACAGTAGCTCCACAGATACGCAGTATTTT.

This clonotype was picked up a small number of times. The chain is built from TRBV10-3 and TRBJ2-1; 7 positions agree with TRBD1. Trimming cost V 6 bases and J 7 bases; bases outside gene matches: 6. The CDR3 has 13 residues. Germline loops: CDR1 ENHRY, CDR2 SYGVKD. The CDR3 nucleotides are TGTGCCATCAGGGCAGGGGGTCTTAATGAGCAGTTCTTC. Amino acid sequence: CAIRAGGLNEQFF.

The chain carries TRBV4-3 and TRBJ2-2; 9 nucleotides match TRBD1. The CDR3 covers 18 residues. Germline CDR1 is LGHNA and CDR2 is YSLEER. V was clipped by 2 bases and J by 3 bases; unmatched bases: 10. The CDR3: CASSQTTGGQWDTGELFF. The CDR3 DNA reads TGCGCCAGCAGCCAAACGACAGGGGGACAGTGGGACACCGGGGAGCTGTTTTTT.

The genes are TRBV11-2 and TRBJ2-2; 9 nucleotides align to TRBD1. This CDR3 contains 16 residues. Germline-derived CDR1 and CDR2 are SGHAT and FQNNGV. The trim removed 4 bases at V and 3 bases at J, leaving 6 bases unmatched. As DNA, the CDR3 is TGTGCCAGCAGCTCGACAGGGGGAGCGTACACCGGGGAGCTGTTTTTT. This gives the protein CASSSTGGAYTGELFF.

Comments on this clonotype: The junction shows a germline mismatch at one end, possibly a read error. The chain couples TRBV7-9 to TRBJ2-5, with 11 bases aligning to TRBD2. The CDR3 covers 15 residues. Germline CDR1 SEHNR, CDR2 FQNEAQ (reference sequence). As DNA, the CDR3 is TGTACCAGCAGCCGTTCTAGCGGGAGGCTCGAGACCCAGTACTTC. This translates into CTSSRSSGRLETQYF.

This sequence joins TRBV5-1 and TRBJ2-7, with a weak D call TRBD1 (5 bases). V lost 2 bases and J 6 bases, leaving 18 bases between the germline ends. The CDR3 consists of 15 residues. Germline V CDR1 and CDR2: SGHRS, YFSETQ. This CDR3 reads CASSLEDNLTSEQYF. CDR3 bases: TGCGCCAGCAGCTTAGAGGACAACCTAACCAGCGAGCAGTACTTC.

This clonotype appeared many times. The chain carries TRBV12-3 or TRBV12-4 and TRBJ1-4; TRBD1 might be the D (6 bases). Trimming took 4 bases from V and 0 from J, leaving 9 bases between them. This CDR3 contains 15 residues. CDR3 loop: CASSYGTSTNEKLFF. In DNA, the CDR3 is TGTGCCAGCAGTTATGGGACATCAACTAATGAAAAACTGTTTTTT.

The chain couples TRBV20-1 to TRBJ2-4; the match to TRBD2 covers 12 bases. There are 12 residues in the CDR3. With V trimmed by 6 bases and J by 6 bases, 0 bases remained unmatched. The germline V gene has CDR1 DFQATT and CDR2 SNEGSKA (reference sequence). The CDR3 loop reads CSAGLAGNIQYF. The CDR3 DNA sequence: TGCAGTGCGGGACTAGCGGGAAACATTCAGTACTTC.

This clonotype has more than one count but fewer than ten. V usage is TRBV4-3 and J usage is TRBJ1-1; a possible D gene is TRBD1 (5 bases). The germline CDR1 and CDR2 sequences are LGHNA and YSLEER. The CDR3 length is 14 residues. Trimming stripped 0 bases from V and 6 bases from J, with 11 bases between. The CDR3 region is CASSQEGRASEAFF. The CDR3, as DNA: TGCGCCAGCAGCCAAGAAGGCAGGGCGTCTGAAGCTTTCTTT.

CDR3 DNA: TGTGCCAGCCGGGACAGGGTATTCAATGAGCAGTTCTTC. Amino acid sequence: CASRDRVFNEQFF. V and J are TRBV6-2 or TRBV6-3 and TRBJ2-1; 9 bases are a match to TRBD1. V was clipped by 8 bases and J by 6 bases; unmatched bases: 5. Germline CDR1 MNHEY, CDR2 SVGEGT. The CDR3 is 13 amino acids.

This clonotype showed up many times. CDR3 protein: CASSPQGSYEQYF. As DNA, the CDR3 is TGTGCCAGCAGCCCCCAAGGATCCTACGAGCAGTACTTC. The V call is TRBV18, the J call TRBJ2-7; no clear D. Germline V CDR1 and CDR2: KGHSH, LQKENI. The CDR3 is 13 amino acids. V was pared by 8 bases and J by 1 base, with 12 bases between.

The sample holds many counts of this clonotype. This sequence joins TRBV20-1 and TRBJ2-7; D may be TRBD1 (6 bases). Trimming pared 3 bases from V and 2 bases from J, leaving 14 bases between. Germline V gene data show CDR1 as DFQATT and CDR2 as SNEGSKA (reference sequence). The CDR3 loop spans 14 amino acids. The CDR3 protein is CSASTGQNTYEQYF. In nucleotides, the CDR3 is TGCAGTGCTAGTACTGGACAGAACACCTACGAGCAGTACTTC.